This T cell receptor beta chain was identified in a study of cytomegalovirus exposure and HLA in healthy donors. PCR used 60 Vbeta primers and 13 Jbeta primers. As processed by the authors: Approximately 11 million shared chains were among about 80 million unique TCR beta chains counted in a later analysis. The repertoire was sequenced with immunoSEQ multiplex PCR; TCRdb's copy has only in-frame clones and lacks some. The V and J calls and clone size were taken over from that table, and D and trimming were inferred from the DNA. This table holds some 170,000 clones, approximately 77% found once. Deletions cut 0 bases from V and 4 bases from J, with 4 bases between. Germline V gene lookup returns CDR1 MNHEY and CDR2 SVGAGI. The CDR3 length is 13 residues. A note on this clone: Other DNA sequences in the same sample also yield this CDR3.

This receptor was obtained from a man between 25 and 39 years old in good health and CMV-seropositive. The sequencing sample was made of PBMCs. The J gene is TRBJ2-1, the V gene TRBV6-5; unclear D gene. CDR3 bases: TGTGCCAGCAGTTACTCGCGGTACAATGAGCAGTTCTTC. This encodes CASSYSRYNEQFF.